The clone carrying this TCR beta chain was counted only a few times. This record belongs to a study of cytomegalovirus exposure and HLA in healthy donors. From germline, CDR1 is MNHNS and CDR2 SASEGT. Trimming removed 3 bases from V and 11 bases from J, with 16 bases in between. The CDR3 is 13 residues long. PCR amplification relied on 60 Vbeta primers (plus 13 Jbeta primers). Produced via immunoSEQ multiplex PCR; TCRdb's table is partial and in-frame only. The table lists under 150,000 clones, roughly four fifths of them singletons. The V call is TRBV6-1, the J call TRBJ1-1; D is undetermined. Sequenced material: PBMCs. This receptor was taken from a woman in her thirties or forties in good health and CMV-seronegative. CDR3 sequence reads: CASSERLQEVAFF. In DNA form, the CDR3 reads TGTGCCAGCAGTGAGAGGCTCCAGGAGGTTGCTTTCTTT.